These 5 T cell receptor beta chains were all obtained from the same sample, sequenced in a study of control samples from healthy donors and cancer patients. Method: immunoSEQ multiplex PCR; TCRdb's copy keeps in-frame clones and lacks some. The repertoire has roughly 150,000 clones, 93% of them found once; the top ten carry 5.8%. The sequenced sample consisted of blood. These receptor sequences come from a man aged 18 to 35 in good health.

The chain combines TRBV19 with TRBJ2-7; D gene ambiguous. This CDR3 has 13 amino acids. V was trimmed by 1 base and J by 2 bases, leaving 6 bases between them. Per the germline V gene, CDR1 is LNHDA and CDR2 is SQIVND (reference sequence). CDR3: CASSIVEPYEQYF. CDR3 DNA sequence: TGTGCCAGTAGTATAGTAGAGCCCTACGAGCAGTACTTC.

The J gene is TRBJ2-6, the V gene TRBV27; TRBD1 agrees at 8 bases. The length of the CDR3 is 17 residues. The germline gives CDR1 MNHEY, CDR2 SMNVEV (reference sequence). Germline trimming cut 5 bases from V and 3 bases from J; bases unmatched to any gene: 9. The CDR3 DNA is TGTGCCAGCAGTAGGCGAACAGGGGGGTATGGGGCCAACGTCCTGACTTTC. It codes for CASSRRTGGYGANVLTF.

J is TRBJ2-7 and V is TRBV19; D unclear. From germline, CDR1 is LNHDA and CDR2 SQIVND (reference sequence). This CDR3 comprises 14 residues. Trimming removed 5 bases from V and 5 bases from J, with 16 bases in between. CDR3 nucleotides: TGTGCCAGTAGTGGTGGGTGGGAAGCCCACGAGCAGTACTTC. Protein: CASSGGWEAHEQYF.

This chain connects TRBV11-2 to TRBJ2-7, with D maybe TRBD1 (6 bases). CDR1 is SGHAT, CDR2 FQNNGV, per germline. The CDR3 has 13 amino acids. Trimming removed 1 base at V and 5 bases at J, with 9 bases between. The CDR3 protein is CASSLGPGDEQYF. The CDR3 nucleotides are TGTGCCAGCAGCTTAGGGCCAGGGGACGAGCAGTACTTC.

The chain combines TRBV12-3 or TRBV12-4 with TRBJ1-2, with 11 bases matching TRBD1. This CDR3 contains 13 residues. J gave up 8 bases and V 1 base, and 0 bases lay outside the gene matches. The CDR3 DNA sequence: TGTGCCAGCAGTTTAGGGACAGGGGGCGGCTACACCTTC. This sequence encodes CASSLGTGGGYTF.